The 24 T cell receptor beta chains listed next were all sequenced from one sample in a study of blood T cell repertoires in COVID-19. The method was immunoSEQ multiplex PCR; TCRdb's version includes in-frame clones alone and lacks a portion of them. Altogether roughly 150,000 clones are present, around 83% being singletons, with the ten largest covering about 8.9%. Material for sequencing was peripheral blood. The source of these receptors is a woman aged 50 to 60 with acute or convalescent COVID-19.

The chain carries TRBV12-5 and TRBJ2-1; 12 nucleotides line up with TRBD2. CDR1 is LGHNT and CDR2 is FRNRAP in the germline V gene. V shed 6 bases and J 2 bases; nucleotides not matched to a gene: 5. The length of the CDR3 is 16 residues. CDR3: CASGGLAGSAYNEQFF. CDR3 DNA: TGTGCTAGTGGAGGACTAGCGGGGTCCGCCTACAATGAGCAGTTCTTC. Full variable domain (rest looked up from reference TRBV12-5 and TRBJ2-1): DARVTQTPRHKVTEMGQEVTMRCQPILGHNTVFWYRQTMMQGLELLAYFRNRAPLDDSGMPKDRFSAEMPDATLATLKIQPSEPRDSAVYFCASGGLAGSAYNEQFFGPGTRLTVL.

This rearrangement joins TRBV15 to TRBJ1-1, with D uncertain. Germline assignment: CDR1 LNHNV and CDR2 YYDKDF (reference sequence). The CDR3 spans 13 residues. V was shortened by 1 base and J by 6 bases, with 9 bases between the two germline ends. The CDR3 DNA follows: TGTGCCACCAGCAGAGGTGCACGCGCTGAAGCTTTCTTT. Its translation is CATSRGARAEAFF.

This clone was counted many times. This rearrangement joins TRBV10-2 to TRBJ1-6; D gene uncertain. The germline CDR1 and CDR2 sequences are WSHSY and SAAADI. The CDR3 sequence is 13 residues long. V was clipped by 11 bases and J by 7 bases, with 15 bases between them. As DNA, the CDR3 is TGCGCCGCAGGCGCAGGTGTAAATTCACCCCTCCACTTT. It translates to CAAGAGVNSPLHF.

The chain is built from TRBV5-5 and TRBJ1-4, with 7 nucleotides matching TRBD1. The CDR3 has 16 amino acids. Unmatched junction bases numbered 9, after V lost 0 bases and J lost 7 bases. From germline, CDR1 is SGHKS and CDR2 YYEKEE (reference sequence). CDR3: CASSLAPQGFGEKLFF. For the CDR3, the DNA is TGTGCCAGCAGCTTGGCCCCACAGGGGTTCGGTGAAAAACTGTTTTTT.

The chain combines TRBV4-3 with TRBJ2-6, with a possible D match to TRBD1 (7 bases). V was trimmed by 3 bases and J by 1 base, leaving 22 bases between them. Per the germline V gene, CDR1 is LGHNA and CDR2 is YSLEER. The CDR3 is made up of 20 amino acids. The CDR3 nucleotides read TGCGCCAGCAGCCATGGACTTATTAAGACAGGGAGGTCTGGGGCCAACGTCCTGACTTTC. This translates into CASSHGLIKTGRSGANVLTF.

V usage is TRBV5-6 and J usage is TRBJ1-3; TRBD1 matches at 7 bases. Trimming removed 2 bases from V and 4 bases from J; junction bases left unmatched: 6. From germline, CDR1 is SGHDT and CDR2 YYEEEE. The CDR3 totals 15 residues. The CDR3 bases are TGTGCCAGCAGCTTTCTCCAGGGGGACGGAAACACCATATATTTT. It encodes CASSFLQGDGNTIYF.

The rearrangement joins TRBV28 to TRBJ2-1; 8 nucleotides line up with TRBD2. Per germline, CDR1 MDHEN and CDR2 SYDVKM. This CDR3 is 15 amino acids long. V dropped 3 bases and J dropped 13; count of bases not matched to a gene: 14. The CDR3 nucleotides read TGTGCCAGCAGTTTTAGCGGGGCCGAACCCAAAGGACAGTTCTTC. This codes for CASSFSGAEPKGQFF.

The chain couples TRBV7-9 to TRBJ2-7; the match to TRBD2 covers 12 bases. The CDR3 is made up of 15 amino acids. Germline values: CDR1 SEHNR, CDR2 FQNEAQ (reference sequence). V lost 5 bases, J lost 2 bases, and 4 bases stayed unmatched. The CDR3 sequence is CASSTTSGGTYEQYF. CDR3 DNA: TGTGCCAGCAGCACAACTAGCGGGGGGACCTACGAGCAGTACTTC.

The chain carries TRBV5-1 and TRBJ2-4; TRBD1 matches 9 bases. The junction had 15 bases not matched to a gene; V was cut back by 2 bases and J by 6 bases. CDR3 length: 18 amino acids. The V gene's germline CDR1 is SGHRS and CDR2 YFSETQ. The DNA for the CDR3 is TGCGCCAGCAGCTTCTCTGGGGGGACAGGGTCAGGCCGAAACATTCAGTACTTC. Translation gives CASSFSGGTGSGRNIQYF. Full variable domain (remainder filled in from reference TRBV5-1 and TRBJ2-4): KAGVTQTPRYLIKTRGQQVTLSCSPISGHRSVSWYQQTPGQGLQFLFEYFSETQRNKGNFPGRFSGRQFSNSRSEMNVSTLELGDSALYLCASSFSGGTGSGRNIQYFGAGTRLSVL.

This chain links TRBV7-2 with TRBJ1-2; weak D call: TRBD1 (5 bases). Germline V gene data show CDR1 as SGHTA and CDR2 as FQGNSA. Trimming removed 5 bases at V and 8 bases at J, with 15 bases between. CDR3 size: 13 residues. CDR3 in DNA: TGTGCCAGCAGCCAGACCTCAGGGTACGGCTACACCTTC. Its protein product is CASSQTSGYGYTF.

A few counts support this clone. The chain employs TRBV11-2 and TRBJ1-1, with D possibly being TRBD1 (5 bases). There are 15 residues in the CDR3. CDR1 is SGHAT, CDR2 FQNNGV, per germline. V was trimmed by 0 bases and J by 4 bases, leaving 12 bases between them. The CDR3 DNA follows: TGTGCCAGCAGCTTAGAATGGGGGGGAGGCACTGAAGCTTTCTTT. Translating it yields CASSLEWGGGTEAFF.

The rearrangement joins TRBV18 to TRBJ2-3; 9 bases line up with TRBD2. The CDR3 runs 14 residues. The germline CDR1 and CDR2 sequences are KGHSH and LQKENI. Unmatched junction bases numbered 4, after V lost 3 bases and J lost 6 bases. CDR3 residues: CASSPGLAPDTQYF. The CDR3 DNA is TGTGCCAGCTCACCTGGACTAGCGCCGGATACGCAGTATTTT.

V gene TRBV10-3 combines with J gene TRBJ2-7; 8 bases line up with TRBD2. J lost 0 bases, V lost 2 bases, and 6 bases had no gene match. Germline values: CDR1 ENHRY, CDR2 SYGVKD. The CDR3 consists of 16 residues. CDR3 sequence (DNA): TGTGCCATCAGTGAGACAAAGCGGGAGTTCTCCTACGAGCAGTACTTC. It codes for CAISETKREFSYEQYF.

The rearrangement uses TRBV5-8 and TRBJ1-1; the D gene is possibly TRBD1 (5 bases). The germline gives CDR1 SGHTS, CDR2 YDEGEE. Between the trimmed V and J ends, which lost 2 bases and 1 base, there was a span of 12 bases. The CDR3 spans 15 residues. The DNA for the CDR3 is TGTGCCAGCAGCTTAGCGACAGTCTCGAACACTGAAGCTTTCTTT. Residues: CASSLATVSNTEAFF.

This chain connects TRBV10-3 to TRBJ2-7, with 10 bases lining up with TRBD2. V was pared by 3 bases and J by 4 bases, with 6 bases of the junction left unmatched. The germline CDR1 and CDR2 sequences are ENHRY and SYGVKD. The CDR3 is made up of 15 amino acids. The DNA for the CDR3 is TGTGCCATCAGTGAAAGCGGGAGGGCCCCGTACGAGCAGTACTTC. It yields the protein CAISESGRAPYEQYF.

The chain combines TRBV11-2 with TRBJ2-5; 8 bases are shared with TRBD1. Germline CDR1 reads SGHAT; CDR2 reads FQNNGV. This CDR3 region has 15 residues. Unmatched junction bases numbered 7, after V lost 1 base and J lost 6 bases. CDR3 region: CASSLGQGALQTQYF. The CDR3 coding sequence is TGTGCCAGCAGCTTAGGCCAGGGGGCGCTTCAGACCCAGTACTTC.

The rearrangement joins TRBV5-4 to TRBJ2-4; 10 nucleotides line up with TRBD2. The CDR3 covers 16 residues. Trimming took 0 bases from V and 6 from J; bases not matched to a gene: 6. The germline gives CDR1 SGHNT, CDR2 YYREEE (reference sequence). DNA for the CDR3: TGTGCCAGCAGCTTGGGGGCTAGCGGGGGATCAAACATTCAGTACTTC. It translates to CASSLGASGGSNIQYF.

The chain combines TRBV5-4 with TRBJ2-7; D is uncertain. This CDR3 is 11 amino acids long. The germline CDR1 and CDR2 sequences are SGHNT and YYREEE (reference sequence). Trimming stripped 3 bases from V and 6 bases from J, with 7 bases between. CDR3 nucleotide sequence: TGTGCCAGCAGCTCATCTATCGAGCAGTACTTC. Translated, it gives CASSSSIEQYF.

The rearrangement links TRBV7-2 to TRBJ1-1; D is unclear. Germline loops: CDR1 SGHTA, CDR2 FQGNSA. The CDR3 extends over 15 amino acids. Trimming took off 1 base at V and 9 bases at J, with 18 bases between the two ends. In DNA form, the CDR3 reads TGTGCCAGCAGCTTAGACTTGACAACCAGAGCCCAAGCTTTCTTT. This encodes CASSLDLTTRAQAFF.

This chain joins TRBV19 and TRBJ1-1, with a tentative D call TRBD1 (5 bases). Germline V gene sequence: CDR1 LNHDA, CDR2 SQIVND (reference sequence). V lost 3 bases, J lost 0 bases, and 17 bases lay in between. The CDR3 length is 17 residues. CDR3 in amino acids: CASSMPSGRRMNTEAFF. The DNA for the CDR3 is TGTGCCAGTAGTATGCCCTCAGGGAGGAGGATGAACACTGAAGCTTTCTTT.

The gene calls are TRBV19 and TRBJ1-1; 7 nucleotides match TRBD1. J gave up 5 bases and V 9 bases, and 15 bases lay outside the gene matches. The CDR3 contains 15 residues. Germline V CDR1 and CDR2: LNHDA, SQIVND (reference sequence). For the CDR3, the DNA is TGTGCCAGCCGCCGGGACAGAGGTGTGGGGACTGAAGCTTTCTTT. Encoded protein: CASRRDRGVGTEAFF.

The gene calls are TRBV19 and TRBJ2-5; TRBD1 is a possible D gene (7 bases). V was shortened by 0 bases and J by 7 bases, with 21 bases between the two germline ends. The CDR3 sequence is 17 residues long. Germline lookup yields CDR1 LNHDA and CDR2 SQIVND (reference sequence). The CDR3 spells CASSIDMTGRRRGTQYF. CDR3 bases: TGTGCCAGTAGTATAGATATGACAGGGAGGAGACGGGGGACCCAGTACTTC.

The chain couples TRBV18 to TRBJ2-7; D remains ambiguous. The CDR3 is 13 amino acids. V was shortened by 2 bases and J by 2 bases, with 7 bases between the two germline ends. Germline CDR1 KGHSH, CDR2 LQKENI. CDR3 sequence (DNA): TGTGCCAGCTCACCAGCAAGCCCCTACGAGCAGTACTTC. It yields the protein CASSPASPYEQYF.

The CDR3 region is CASSRNRGRTNRSYNSPLHF. CDR3 DNA sequence: TGTGCCAGCAGTCGAAACAGGGGGCGTACCAATCGCTCCTATAATTCACCCCTCCACTTT. The J gene is TRBJ1-6, the V gene TRBV27; 9 bases match TRBD1. V was clipped by 5 bases and J by 0 bases; unmatched bases: 14. Germline CDR1 is MNHEY and CDR2 is SMNVEV (reference sequence). The CDR3 totals 20 residues.